The 29 T cell receptor beta chains below were found in one sample sequenced in a study of radiotherapy plus CTLA-4 blockade in lung cancer. Profiling relied on immunoSEQ multiplex PCR, and the TCRdb table lists in-frame clones only, not all of them. The table records 75,000 to 95,000 clones, more than 70% of them present only once. Sample: peripheral blood, taken from a patient treated with radiotherapy plus ipilimumab. The receptors derive from a human donor with non-small cell lung cancer that progressed on radiotherapy plus ipilimumab.

This clone has only a few counts. CDR3 bases: TGTGCCACCAGCAAGGGGACTAGCGGCACAGATACGCAGTATTTT. This codes for CATSKGTSGTDTQYF. The V call is TRBV15, the J call TRBJ2-3, with TRBD2 matching over 10 bases. Looked up from germline, CDR1 is LNHNV and CDR2 is YYDKDF (reference sequence). This CDR3 is built from 15 residues. J lost 1 base, V lost 4 bases, and 2 bases had no gene match. Supplemented by reference TRBV15 and TRBJ2-3, the full variable domain reads DAMVIQNPRYQVTQFGKPVTLSCSQTLNHNVMYWYQQKSSQAPKLLFHYYDKDFNNEADTPDNFQSRRPNTSFCFLDIRSPGLGDTAMYLCATSKGTSGTDTQYFGPGTRLTVL.

Regarding this clone: The same CDR3 is also encoded by other DNA sequences in this sample. In nucleotides, the CDR3 is TGTGCCAGCAGTTTACGCGGGGGGAGCACAGATACGCAGTATTTT. Translated: CASSLRGGSTDTQYF. The J gene is TRBJ2-3, the V gene TRBV28; TRBD2 agrees at 8 bases. The CDR3 is made up of 15 amino acids. Germline loops: CDR1 MDHEN, CDR2 SYDVKM. The V segment lost 2 bases and the J segment 0 bases; nucleotides outside the gene matches: 1.

The chain couples TRBV2 to TRBJ2-2; perhaps D is TRBD1 or TRBD2 (5 bases each). CDR1 is SNHLY, CDR2 FYNNEI, per germline. The CDR3 totals 14 residues. The V end lost 8 bases, the J end lost 2 bases, and 12 bases lay between the germline ends. Here the CDR3 reads CASSGTRNTGELFF. Written as DNA, the CDR3 is TGTGCCAGCTCCGGGACGAGAAACACCGGGGAGCTGTTTTTT.

This rearrangement joins TRBV6-5 to TRBJ1-2; D is unresolved. Trimming pared 2 bases from V and 7 bases from J, leaving 14 bases between. The CDR3 runs 14 residues. The germline V gene has CDR1 MNHEY and CDR2 SVGAGI. CDR3 bases: TGTGCCAGCAGTTACGCGCCTACGGAGCGTGGCTACACCTTC. As protein: CASSYAPTERGYTF.

This clone was seen more than once but under ten times. The V call is TRBV9, the J call TRBJ2-6, with a weak D call TRBD2 (5 bases). Germline CDR1 and CDR2: SGDLS and YYNGEE. This CDR3 is 16 amino acids long. The ends were cut back, 0 bases at V and 0 bases at J, with 7 bases in the middle. The CDR3 DNA reads as TGTGCCAGCAGCGTAGGCGGGTTCTCTGGGGCCAACGTCCTGACTTTC. This gives the protein CASSVGGFSGANVLTF.

The genes are TRBV5-3 and TRBJ1-2; 9 bases are a match to TRBD1. TRBV5-3 is labeled an ORF, and its function is uncertain. The CDR3 extends over 14 amino acids. V shed 8 bases, J shed 6 bases, and the junction held 11 bases outside the gene matches. CDR3 sequence (DNA): TGTGCCAGCAGCATGGGACAGGGCGATAATGGCTACACCTTC. It is translated as CASSMGQGDNGYTF.

This clone has only one observation. The chain uses TRBV19 and TRBJ1-1, with D uncertain. Trimming stripped 6 bases from V and 3 bases from J, with 11 bases between. Germline values: CDR1 LNHDA, CDR2 SQIVND (reference sequence). CDR3 size: 13 residues. The chain's CDR3 is CASRWLRDTEAFF. The CDR3 DNA follows: TGTGCCAGTAGGTGGCTCCGGGACACTGAAGCTTTCTTT.

CDR3 sequence reads: CASSPYSTVRGSSYNEQFF. The CDR3, as DNA: TGTGCCAGCAGCCCCTATTCAACAGTTAGGGGAAGCTCCTACAATGAGCAGTTCTTC. The V and J genes are TRBV9 and TRBJ2-1, with D tentatively TRBD1 (5 bases). This CDR3 comprises 19 residues. V gave up 4 bases and J gave up 0 bases, with 23 bases separating them. Germline assignment: CDR1 SGDLS and CDR2 YYNGEE.

This clone was counted once. V and J are TRBV5-1 and TRBJ2-1, with 13 nucleotides matching TRBD2. J lost 6 bases, V lost 4 bases, and 4 bases had no gene match. This CDR3 has 15 residues. The germline gives CDR1 SGHRS, CDR2 YFSETQ. CDR3 in amino acids: CASSPRLAGGNEQFF. CDR3 DNA sequence: TGCGCCAGCAGCCCTCGACTAGCGGGAGGCAATGAGCAGTTCTTC.

This clone was counted only a few times. The J gene is TRBJ2-2, the V gene TRBV6-5; unclear D gene. V was shortened by 2 bases and J by 8 bases, with 15 bases between the two germline ends. Germline loops: CDR1 MNHEY, CDR2 SVGAGI. The CDR3 covers 15 residues. The CDR3 loop is CASSYRGPFTGELFF. The CDR3 region has the DNA TGTGCCAGCAGTTACCGTGGACCTTTCACTGGGGAGCTGTTTTTT.

The genes are TRBV21-1 and TRBJ2-3; TRBD2, as called in the table, went unchecked against the DNA. TRBV21-1 counts as a pseudogene. This CDR3 is built from 15 residues. CDR3 sequence reads: CASMGSGRAPDTQYF. CDR3 in DNA: TGTGCCAGCATGGGCAGCGGGAGGGCCCCAGATACGCAGTATTTT.

The chain couples TRBV4-2 to TRBJ2-7, with 7 nucleotides matching TRBD1. V lost 4 bases to trimming and J lost 5 bases; unmatched junction nucleotides: 2. From germline, CDR1 is LGHNA and CDR2 YNFKEQ. The CDR3 runs 12 residues. CDR3 DNA sequence: TGTGCCAGCAGCCCGACAGGGAACGAGCAGTACTTC. It codes for CASSPTGNEQYF.

Only a few counts were recorded for this clone. The J gene is TRBJ2-2, the V gene TRBV30; D is unresolved. The germline V and J ends were trimmed by 0 bases and 1 base, with 9 bases remaining between them. The CDR3 covers 15 residues. Germline CDR1 and CDR2: GTSNPN and SVGIG (reference sequence). CDR3 sequence reads: CAWSVAGLNTGELFF. Written as DNA, the CDR3 is TGTGCCTGGAGTGTAGCAGGATTGAACACCGGGGAGCTGTTTTTT. The full variable domain, in which reference TRBV30 and TRBJ2-2 provide the parts outside the CDR3, is SQTIHQWPATLVQPVGSPLSLECTVEGTSNPNLYWYRQAAGRGLQLLFYSVGIGQISSEVPQNLSASRPQDRQFILSSKKLLLSDSGFYLCAWSVAGLNTGELFFGEGSRLTVL.

This chain joins TRBV6-5 and TRBJ1-2; D call uncertain. With 3 bases removed from V and 1 base from J, the gap between germline ends came to 9 bases. The CDR3 runs 14 residues. Germline V lookup: CDR1 MNHEY, CDR2 SVGAGI. In DNA, the CDR3 is TGTGCCAGCAGTTATTTTCGGTTTAACTATGGCTACACCTTC. Protein product: CASSYFRFNYGYTF.

The chain combines TRBV15 with TRBJ2-2; D is possibly TRBD2 (5 bases). The CDR3 sequence is 15 residues long. Germline V gives CDR1 LNHNV, CDR2 YYDKDF (reference sequence). V shed 9 bases and J shed 4 bases, with 18 bases lying between them. The CDR3 DNA is TGTGCCACAGGCGGGCGGCAGGACGGCACCGGGGAGCTGTTTTTT. Protein product: CATGGRQDGTGELFF.

The V call is TRBV5-1, the J call TRBJ2-1; tentative D call: TRBD2 (5 bases). CDR3 length: 16 residues. The germline V gene has CDR1 SGHRS and CDR2 YFSETQ. V dropped 0 bases and J dropped 0 bases, with 10 bases sitting between them. CDR3 DNA sequence: TGCGCCAGCAGCTTGGGGACTGTGAACTCCTACAATGAGCAGTTCTTC. Its translation: CASSLGTVNSYNEQFF.

This clone has just a few counts. This chain joins TRBV4-1 and TRBJ2-7; 7 positions match TRBD1. Looked up from germline, CDR1 is MGHRA and CDR2 is YSYEKL. This CDR3 is 15 amino acids long. J was trimmed by 3 bases and V by 0 bases; bases with no gene match: 5. The CDR3 here is CASSQEIAGGYEQYF. CDR3 nucleotides: TGCGCCAGCAGCCAAGAAATCGCAGGGGGCTACGAGCAGTACTTC.

The chain employs TRBV27 and TRBJ2-3; D is possibly TRBD1 or TRBD2 (5 bases each). CDR3 length: 15 amino acids. V was cut by 2 bases and J by 6 bases, with 15 bases left in between. CDR1 MNHEY and CDR2 SMNVEV come from the germline V gene (reference sequence). DNA of the CDR3: TGTGCCAGCAGTTTAAGGGGACGGATCGCGGATACGCAGTATTTT. It is translated as CASSLRGRIADTQYF.

The rearrangement links TRBV6-5 to TRBJ2-1; D possibly corresponds to TRBD2 (5 bases). V lost 6 bases and J 8 bases, leaving 11 bases between the germline ends. CDR1 and CDR2 from the germline V gene are MNHEY and SVGAGI. The CDR3 totals 12 residues. The chain's CDR3 is CASSPTGDEQFF. The CDR3 DNA is TGTGCCAGCAGCCCAACCGGGGATGAGCAGTTCTTC.

This chain uses TRBV7-9 with TRBJ2-7, with D hard to call. Per germline, CDR1 SEHNR and CDR2 FQNEAQ (reference sequence). The CDR3 loop spans 13 amino acids. The germline V and J ends were trimmed by 5 bases and 5 bases, with 13 bases remaining between them. Here the CDR3 reads CASSRKVRDEQYF. DNA of the CDR3: TGTGCCAGCAGCCGCAAGGTCCGCGACGAGCAGTACTTC.

CDR3 loop: CSVEGRGQFYGYTF. The CDR3 DNA reads TGCAGCGTTGAAGGCAGGGGGCAGTTCTATGGCTACACCTTC. This chain joins TRBV29-1 and TRBJ1-2, with TRBD1 matching 8 bases. The germline V gene encodes CDR1 SQVTM and CDR2 ANQGSEA. V lost 1 base and J lost 4; bases outside the gene matches: 5. The CDR3 is 14 residues long.

The chain couples TRBV6-1 to TRBJ2-1; the match to TRBD2 covers 12 bases. This CDR3 region has 14 residues. CDR1 is MNHNS and CDR2 is SASEGT in the germline V gene. Trimming cost V 5 bases and J 6 bases; bases outside gene matches: 2. CDR3 nucleotide sequence: TGTGCCAGCAGTCAACTAGCGGGAGGCAATGAGCAGTTCTTC. This sequence encodes CASSQLAGGNEQFF.

This clone was observed a single time. This chain links TRBV2 with TRBJ2-7, with 9 bases lining up with TRBD1. From germline, CDR1 is SNHLY and CDR2 FYNNEI. V lost 4 bases and J lost 6; bases outside the gene matches: 7. The CDR3 runs to 14 residues. Here the CDR3 DNA reads TGTGCCAGCAGTGGCCCGGGACAGGGATCCGAGCAGTACTTC. The encoded protein is CASSGPGQGSEQYF.

V usage is TRBV7-7 and J usage is TRBJ2-3, with 7 bases identical to TRBD1. The J segment lost 3 bases and the V segment lost 11 bases, leaving 8 bases of the junction unmatched. Germline loops: CDR1 SSHAT, CDR2 FNYEAQ (reference sequence). The CDR3 totals 13 residues. The CDR3 is CAVGQGETDTQYF. DNA of the CDR3: TGTGCCGTTGGGCAGGGGGAAACAGATACGCAGTATTTT.

The chain couples TRBV18 to TRBJ2-7; TRBD1 aligns across 11 bases. Trimming at V came to 3 bases and at J to 2 bases, leaving 0 bases not matched to a gene. There are 14 residues in the CDR3. Germline loops: CDR1 KGHSH, CDR2 LQKENI. This CDR3 reads CASSPGQGAYEQYF. CDR3 nucleotide sequence: TGTGCCAGCTCACCGGGACAGGGGGCCTACGAGCAGTACTTC. The complete variable domain, with remaining parts taken from reference TRBV18 and TRBJ2-7, reads NAGVMQNPRHLVRRRGQEARLRCSPMKGHSHVYWYRQLPEEGLKFMVYLQKENIIDESGMPKERFSAEFPKEGPSILRIQQVVRGDSAAYFCASSPGQGAYEQYFGPGTRLTVT.

The chain joins TRBV6-5 to TRBJ1-2; TRBD1 matches at 7 bases. Per the germline V gene, CDR1 is MNHEY and CDR2 is SVGAGI. The CDR3 extends over 13 amino acids. The junction had 5 bases not matched to a gene; V was cut back by 7 bases and J by 3 bases. CDR3 residues: CASNTGVHYGYTF. In DNA form, the CDR3 reads TGTGCCAGCAATACAGGGGTCCACTATGGCTACACCTTC.

The chain uses TRBV19 and TRBJ2-4; maybe TRBD2 (7 bases). Trimming took off 9 bases at V and 2 bases at J, with 14 bases between the two ends. Germline V gene lookup returns CDR1 LNHDA and CDR2 SQIVND (reference sequence). The CDR3 loop spans 14 amino acids. For the CDR3, the DNA is TGTGCCAGCCAGAAGGGGGGGTCCAAAAACATTCAGTACTTC. Protein: CASQKGGSKNIQYF.

The CDR3: CASSLVLAGMSSYNEQFF. The CDR3 DNA reads as TGTGCCAGCAGCTTGGTTCTAGCGGGAATGAGCTCCTACAATGAGCAGTTCTTC. The rearrangement joins TRBV5-6 to TRBJ2-1; 9 positions match TRBD2. Trimming cost V 0 bases and J 0 bases; bases outside gene matches: 7. There are 18 residues in the CDR3. Germline CDR1 reads SGHDT; CDR2 reads YYEEEE. Combining the CDR3 with reference TRBV5-6 and TRBJ2-1 gives the whole variable domain DAGVTQSPTHLIKTRGQQVTLRCSPKSGHDTVSWYQQALGQGPQFIFQYYEEEERQRGNFPDRFSGHQFPNYSSELNVNALLLGDSALYLCASSLVLAGMSSYNEQFFGPGTRLTVL.

The rearrangement joins TRBV28 to TRBJ2-3; 8 bases map to TRBD2. CDR1 is MDHEN and CDR2 is SYDVKM in the germline V gene. The CDR3 spans 19 residues. V gave up 5 bases and J gave up 0 bases; unmatched junction bases: 16. This chain's CDR3 is CASSPIGLAGRSSTDTQYF. CDR3 bases: TGTGCCAGCAGTCCTATCGGCCTAGCGGGTAGATCTAGCACAGATACGCAGTATTTT.